The table lists the clone carrying this T cell receptor (beta chain) with a few counts. This sample stems from a study of blood T cell repertoires in COVID-19. J gave up 3 bases and V 6 bases, and 5 bases lay outside the gene matches. The CDR3 extends over 14 amino acids. CDR1 is SQVTM, CDR2 ANQGSEA, per germline. Sequencing was performed with immunoSEQ multiplex PCR; in TCRdb, only in-frame clones are kept and a portion is missing. The repertoire includes some 250,000 clones, roughly nine tenths of them detected once, and 6.2% sits in the top ten. Material: peripheral blood. The chain joins TRBV29-1 to TRBJ2-7; TRBD2 matches at 13 bases. This TCR was sampled from a man aged 60 to 69 with acute or convalescent COVID-19. CDR3 nucleotide sequence: TGCAGCGTGAGGGGGACTAGCGGGAACTACGAGCAGTACTTC. Translating it yields CSVRGTSGNYEQYF.